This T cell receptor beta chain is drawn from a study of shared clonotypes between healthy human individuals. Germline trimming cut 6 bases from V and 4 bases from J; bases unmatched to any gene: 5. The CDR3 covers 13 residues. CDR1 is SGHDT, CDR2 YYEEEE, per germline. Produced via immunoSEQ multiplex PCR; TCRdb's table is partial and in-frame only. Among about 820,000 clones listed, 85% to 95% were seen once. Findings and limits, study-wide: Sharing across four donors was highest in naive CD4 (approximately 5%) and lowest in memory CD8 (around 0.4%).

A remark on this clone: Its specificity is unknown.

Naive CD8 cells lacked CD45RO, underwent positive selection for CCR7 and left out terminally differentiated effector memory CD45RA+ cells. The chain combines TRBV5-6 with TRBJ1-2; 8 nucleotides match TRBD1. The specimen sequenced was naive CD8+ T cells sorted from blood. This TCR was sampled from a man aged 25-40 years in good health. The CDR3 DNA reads TGTGCCAGCACAGAAGGGACAGGCTATGGCTACACCTTC. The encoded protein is CASTEGTGYGYTF.